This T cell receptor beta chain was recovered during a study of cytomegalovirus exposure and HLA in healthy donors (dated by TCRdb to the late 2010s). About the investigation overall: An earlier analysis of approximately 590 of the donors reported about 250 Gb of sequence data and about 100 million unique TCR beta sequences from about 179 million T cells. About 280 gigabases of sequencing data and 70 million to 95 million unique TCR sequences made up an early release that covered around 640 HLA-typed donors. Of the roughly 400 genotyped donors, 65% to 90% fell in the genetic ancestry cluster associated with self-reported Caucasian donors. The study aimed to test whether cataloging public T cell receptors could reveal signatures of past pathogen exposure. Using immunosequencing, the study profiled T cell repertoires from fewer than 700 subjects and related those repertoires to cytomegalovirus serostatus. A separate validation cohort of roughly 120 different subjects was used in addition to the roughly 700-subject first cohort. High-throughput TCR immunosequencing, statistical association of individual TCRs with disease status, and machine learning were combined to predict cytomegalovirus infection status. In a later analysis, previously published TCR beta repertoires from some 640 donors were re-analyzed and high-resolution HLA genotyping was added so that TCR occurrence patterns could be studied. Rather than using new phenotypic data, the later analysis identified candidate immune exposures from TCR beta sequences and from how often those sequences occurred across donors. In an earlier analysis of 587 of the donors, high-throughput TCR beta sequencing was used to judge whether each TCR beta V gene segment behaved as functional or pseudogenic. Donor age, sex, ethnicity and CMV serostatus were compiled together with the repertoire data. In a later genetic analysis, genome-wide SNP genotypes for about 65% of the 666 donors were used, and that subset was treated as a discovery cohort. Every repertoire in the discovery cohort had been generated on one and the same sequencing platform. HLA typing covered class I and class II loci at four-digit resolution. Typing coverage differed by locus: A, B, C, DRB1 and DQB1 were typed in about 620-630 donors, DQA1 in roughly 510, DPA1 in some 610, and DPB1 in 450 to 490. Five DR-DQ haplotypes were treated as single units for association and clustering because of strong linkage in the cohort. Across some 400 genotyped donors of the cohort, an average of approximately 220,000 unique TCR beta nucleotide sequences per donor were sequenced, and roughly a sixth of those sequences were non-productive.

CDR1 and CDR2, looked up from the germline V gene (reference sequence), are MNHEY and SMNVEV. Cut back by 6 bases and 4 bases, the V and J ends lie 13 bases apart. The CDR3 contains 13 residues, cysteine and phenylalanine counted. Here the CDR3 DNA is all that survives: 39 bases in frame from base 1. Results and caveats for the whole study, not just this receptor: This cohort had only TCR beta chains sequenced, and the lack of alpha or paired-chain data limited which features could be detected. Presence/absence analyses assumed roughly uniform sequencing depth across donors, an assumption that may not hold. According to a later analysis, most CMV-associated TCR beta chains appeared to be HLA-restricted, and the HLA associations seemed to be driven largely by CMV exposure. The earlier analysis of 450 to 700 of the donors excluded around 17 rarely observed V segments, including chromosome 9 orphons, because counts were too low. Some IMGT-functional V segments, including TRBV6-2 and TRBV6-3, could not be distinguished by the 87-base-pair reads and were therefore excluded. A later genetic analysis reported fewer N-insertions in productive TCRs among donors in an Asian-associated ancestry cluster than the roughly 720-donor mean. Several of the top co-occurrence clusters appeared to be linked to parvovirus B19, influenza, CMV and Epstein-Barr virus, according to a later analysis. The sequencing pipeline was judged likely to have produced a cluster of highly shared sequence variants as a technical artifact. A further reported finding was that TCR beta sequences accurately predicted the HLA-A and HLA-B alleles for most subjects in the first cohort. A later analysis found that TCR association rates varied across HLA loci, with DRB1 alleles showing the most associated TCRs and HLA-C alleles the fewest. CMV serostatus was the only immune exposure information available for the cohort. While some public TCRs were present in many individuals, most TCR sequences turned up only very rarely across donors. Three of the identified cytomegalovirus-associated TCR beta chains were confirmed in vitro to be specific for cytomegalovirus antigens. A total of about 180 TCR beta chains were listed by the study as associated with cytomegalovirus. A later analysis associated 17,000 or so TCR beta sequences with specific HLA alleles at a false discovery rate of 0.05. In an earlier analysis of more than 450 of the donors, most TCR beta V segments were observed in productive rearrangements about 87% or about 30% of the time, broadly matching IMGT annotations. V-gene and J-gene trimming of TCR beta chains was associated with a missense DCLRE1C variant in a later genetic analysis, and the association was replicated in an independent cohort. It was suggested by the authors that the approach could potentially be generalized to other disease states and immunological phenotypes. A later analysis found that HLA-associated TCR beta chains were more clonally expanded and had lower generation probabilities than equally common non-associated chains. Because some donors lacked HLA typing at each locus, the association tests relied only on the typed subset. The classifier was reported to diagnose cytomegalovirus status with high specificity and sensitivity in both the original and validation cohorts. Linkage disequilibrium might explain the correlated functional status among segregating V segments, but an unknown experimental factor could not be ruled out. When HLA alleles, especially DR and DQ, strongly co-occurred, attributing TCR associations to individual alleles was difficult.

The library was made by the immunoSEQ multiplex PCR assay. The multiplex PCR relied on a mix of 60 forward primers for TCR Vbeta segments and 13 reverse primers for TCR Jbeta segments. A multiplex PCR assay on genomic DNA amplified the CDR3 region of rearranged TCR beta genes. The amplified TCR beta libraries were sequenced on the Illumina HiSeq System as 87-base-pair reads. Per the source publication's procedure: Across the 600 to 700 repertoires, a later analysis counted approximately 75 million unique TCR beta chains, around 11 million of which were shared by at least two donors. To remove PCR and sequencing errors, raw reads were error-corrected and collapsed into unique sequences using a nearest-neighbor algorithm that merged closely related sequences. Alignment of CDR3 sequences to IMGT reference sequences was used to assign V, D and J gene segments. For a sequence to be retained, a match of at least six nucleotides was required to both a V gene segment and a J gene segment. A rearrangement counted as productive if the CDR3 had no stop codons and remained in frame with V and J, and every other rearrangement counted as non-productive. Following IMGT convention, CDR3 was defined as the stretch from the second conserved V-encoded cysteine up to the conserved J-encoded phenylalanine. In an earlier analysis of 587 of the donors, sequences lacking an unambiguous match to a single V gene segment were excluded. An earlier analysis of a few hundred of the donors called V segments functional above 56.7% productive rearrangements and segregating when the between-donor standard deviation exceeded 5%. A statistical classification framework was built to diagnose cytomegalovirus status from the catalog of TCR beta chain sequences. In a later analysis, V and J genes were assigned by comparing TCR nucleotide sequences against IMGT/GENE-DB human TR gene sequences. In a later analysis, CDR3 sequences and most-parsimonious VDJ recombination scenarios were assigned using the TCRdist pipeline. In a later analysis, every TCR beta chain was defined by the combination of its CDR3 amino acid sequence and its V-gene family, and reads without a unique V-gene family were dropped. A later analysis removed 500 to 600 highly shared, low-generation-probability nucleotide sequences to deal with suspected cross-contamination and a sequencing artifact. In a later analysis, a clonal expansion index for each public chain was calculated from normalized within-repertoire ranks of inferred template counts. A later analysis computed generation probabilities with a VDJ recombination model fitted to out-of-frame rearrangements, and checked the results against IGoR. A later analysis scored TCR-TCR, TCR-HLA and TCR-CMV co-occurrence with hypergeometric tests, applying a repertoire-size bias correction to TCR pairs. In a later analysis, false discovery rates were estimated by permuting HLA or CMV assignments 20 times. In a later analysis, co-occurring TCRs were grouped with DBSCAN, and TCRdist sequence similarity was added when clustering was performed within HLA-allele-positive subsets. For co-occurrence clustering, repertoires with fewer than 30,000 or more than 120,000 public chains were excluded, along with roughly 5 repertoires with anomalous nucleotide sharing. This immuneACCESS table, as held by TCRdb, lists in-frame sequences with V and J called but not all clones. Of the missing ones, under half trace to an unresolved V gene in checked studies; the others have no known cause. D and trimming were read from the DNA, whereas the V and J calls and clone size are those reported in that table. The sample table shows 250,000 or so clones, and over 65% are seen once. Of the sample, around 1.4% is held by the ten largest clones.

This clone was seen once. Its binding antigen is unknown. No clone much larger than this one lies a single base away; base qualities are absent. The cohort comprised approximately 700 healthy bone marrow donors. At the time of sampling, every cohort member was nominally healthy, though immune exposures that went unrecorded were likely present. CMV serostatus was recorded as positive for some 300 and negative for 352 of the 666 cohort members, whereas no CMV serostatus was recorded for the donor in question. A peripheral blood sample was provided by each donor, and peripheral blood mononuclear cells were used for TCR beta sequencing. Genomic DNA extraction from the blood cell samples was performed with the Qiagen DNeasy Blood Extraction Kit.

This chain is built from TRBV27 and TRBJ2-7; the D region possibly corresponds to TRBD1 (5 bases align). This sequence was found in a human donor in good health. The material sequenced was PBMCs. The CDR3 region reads CASSPGLWYEQYF. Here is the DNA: TGTGCCAGCAGCCCAGGGCTATGGTACGAGCAGTACTTC.